This T cell receptor (beta chain) was identified in a study of T cell clusters in autoimmune cytopenias. Study-wide background: A median age of approximately 60 years and mean of approximately 51 years characterized healthy donor controls.

Multiplex touch-down PCR amplified TRB using TRB-A and TRB-B pools in one tube. Each CDR3 protein gets one entry in TCRdb, which reprocessed the multiplex PCR reads and gives no DNA. The sample has under 8,500 distinct CDR3 sequences, and its top ten clones hold around 10%. This clonotype shows up as medium-sized by frequency. Roughly 38,000 genome equivalents of blood DNA were amplified for TRB. This same sample was also part of a study on T cell repertoires in aging, cancer and after chemotherapy. According to that study: In each cancer cohort, median generation probability increased across chemotherapy, suggesting thymic output rebounded.

The TCR originated in a human donor in good health. Sequencing was done on a sample of peripheral blood.

The CDR3 here is CSVGSGVIDNEQFF. The rearrangement joins TRBV29-1 to TRBJ2-1. CDR3 length: 14 amino acids. Germline lookup yields CDR1 SQVTM and CDR2 ANQGSEA.